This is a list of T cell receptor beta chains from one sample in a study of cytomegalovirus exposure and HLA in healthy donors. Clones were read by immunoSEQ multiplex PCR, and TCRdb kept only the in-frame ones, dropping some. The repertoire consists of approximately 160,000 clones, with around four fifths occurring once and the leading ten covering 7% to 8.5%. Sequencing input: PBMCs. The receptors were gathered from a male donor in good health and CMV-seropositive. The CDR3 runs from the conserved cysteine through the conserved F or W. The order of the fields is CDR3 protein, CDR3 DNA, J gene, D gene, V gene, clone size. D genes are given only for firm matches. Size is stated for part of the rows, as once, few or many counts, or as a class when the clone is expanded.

CDR3 protein: CAISEAGGSYGYTF
CDR3 DNA: TGTGCCATCAGTGAGGCAGGGGGCAGCTATGGCTACACCTTC
J gene: TRBJ1-2
D gene: TRBD1
V gene: TRBV10-3
clone size: .

CDR3 protein: CASSLGLSQPQHF
CDR3 DNA: TGTGCCAGCAGCTTAGGGTTGAGTCAGCCCCAGCATTTT
J gene: TRBJ1-5
D gene: .
V gene: TRBV7-2
clone size: .

CDR3 protein: CASSPPGQFGNTIYF
CDR3 DNA: TGTGCCAGCTCACCACCTGGACAGTTCGGAAACACCATATATTTT
J gene: TRBJ1-3
D gene: .
V gene: TRBV18
clone size: .

CDR3 protein: CASSYSMGQLDGYTF
CDR3 DNA: TGTGCCAGCAGTTACTCTATGGGCCAACTCGACGGCTACACCTTC
J gene: TRBJ1-2
D gene: .
V gene: TRBV6-5
clone size: few

CDR3 protein: CASSEAVRDEQYF
CDR3 DNA: TGTGCCAGCAGTGAAGCTGTCAGGGACGAGCAGTACTTC
J gene: TRBJ2-7
D gene: .
V gene: TRBV2
clone size: .

CDR3 protein: CASSFQGPGEQYF
CDR3 DNA: TGTGCCAGCAGCTTCCAGGGGCCGGGAGAGCAGTACTTC
J gene: TRBJ2-7
D gene: .
V gene: TRBV7-6
clone size: .

CDR3 protein: CASSVSGGNPYEQYF
CDR3 DNA: TGTGCCAGCAGCGTCTCTGGGGGCAATCCCTACGAGCAGTACTTC
J gene: TRBJ2-7
D gene: .
V gene: TRBV9
clone size: .

CDR3 protein: CASSPWTGGDTEAFF
CDR3 DNA: TGTGCCAGCAGCCCCTGGACAGGAGGCGACACTGAAGCTTTCTTT
J gene: TRBJ1-1
D gene: TRBD1
V gene: TRBV7-9
clone size: .

CDR3 protein: CASSWGAGGPQLPGELFF
CDR3 DNA: TGTGCCAGCAGTTGGGGGGCAGGGGGCCCCCAACTCCCCGGGGAGCTGTTTTTT
J gene: TRBJ2-2
D gene: TRBD1
V gene: TRBV2
clone size: .

CDR3 protein: CASSEALRQPQETQYF
CDR3 DNA: TGTGCCAGCAGTGAAGCGCTTCGACAGCCACAAGAGACCCAGTACTTC
J gene: TRBJ2-5
D gene: .
V gene: TRBV2
clone size: .

CDR3 protein: CASSVGTGGNHEQYF
CDR3 DNA: TGTGCCAGCAGCGTTGGGACAGGGGGCAACCACGAGCAGTACTTC
J gene: TRBJ2-7
D gene: TRBD1
V gene: TRBV9
clone size: .

CDR3 protein: CASSVRQGGETQYF
CDR3 DNA: TGTGCCAGCAGCGTCCGACAGGGCGGGGAGACCCAGTACTTC
J gene: TRBJ2-5
D gene: TRBD1
V gene: TRBV7-3
clone size: .

CDR3 protein: CASSLGGGNTEAFF
CDR3 DNA: TGTGCCAGCAGCTTAGGGGGGGGGAACACTGAAGCTTTCTTT
J gene: TRBJ1-1
D gene: .
V gene: TRBV13
clone size: .

CDR3 protein: CASSEQGTEAFF
CDR3 DNA: TGTGCCAGCAGTGAACAGGGGACTGAAGCTTTCTTT
J gene: TRBJ1-1
D gene: .
V gene: TRBV2
clone size: .

CDR3 protein: CASSQLTNTEAFF
CDR3 DNA: TGTGCCAGCAGTCAGCTGACTAACACTGAAGCTTTCTTT
J gene: TRBJ1-1
D gene: .
V gene: TRBV6-5
clone size: .

CDR3 protein: CASSPGQFIEAFF
CDR3 DNA: TGTGCCAGCTCACCGGGACAGTTCATTGAAGCTTTCTTT
J gene: TRBJ1-1
D gene: TRBD1
V gene: TRBV18
clone size: .

CDR3 protein: CASSLGQFQETQYF
CDR3 DNA: TGTGCCAGCAGTTTAGGACAGTTCCAAGAGACCCAGTACTTC
J gene: TRBJ2-5
D gene: .
V gene: TRBV2
clone size: .

CDR3 protein: CASKLAGGPDTQYF
CDR3 DNA: TGTGCCAGCAAACTAGCGGGGGGGCCCGATACGCAGTATTTT
J gene: TRBJ2-3
D gene: TRBD2
V gene: TRBV2
clone size: .

CDR3 protein: CAWSVNEWGESTDTQYF
CDR3 DNA: TGTGCCTGGAGTGTAAATGAGTGGGGGGAGAGCACAGATACGCAGTATTTT
J gene: TRBJ2-3
D gene: .
V gene: TRBV30
clone size: .

CDR3 protein: CATRGASVGYGYTF
CDR3 DNA: TGTGCCACCAGGGGAGCTAGTGTCGGCTATGGCTACACCTTC
J gene: TRBJ1-2
D gene: .
V gene: TRBV15
clone size: .

CDR3 protein: CASSPPREQETQYF
CDR3 DNA: TGTGCCAGCAGTCCCCCACGGGAGCAAGAGACCCAGTACTTC
J gene: TRBJ2-5
D gene: .
V gene: TRBV2
clone size: .

CDR3 protein: CASSRGQGSLDYGYTF
CDR3 DNA: TGCGCCAGCAGCCGAGGACAGGGCTCCTTAGACTATGGCTACACCTTC
J gene: TRBJ1-2
D gene: TRBD1
V gene: TRBV4-1
clone size: .

CDR3 protein: CASSLDRAGDTQYF
CDR3 DNA: TGCGCCAGCAGCTTGGACCGAGCCGGGGATACGCAGTATTTT
J gene: TRBJ2-3
D gene: .
V gene: TRBV5-1
clone size: .

CDR3 protein: CASTPQKQGVVGYTF
CDR3 DNA: TGTGCCAGCACCCCTCAGAAACAGGGGGTGGTTGGCTACACCTTC
J gene: TRBJ1-2
D gene: TRBD1
V gene: TRBV28
clone size: .

CDR3 protein: CASSLDRGAGNTIYF
CDR3 DNA: TGCGCCAGCAGCTTAGACAGGGGAGCTGGAAACACCATATATTTT
J gene: TRBJ1-3
D gene: TRBD1
V gene: TRBV5-1
clone size: .

CDR3 protein: CASSSGNSGVTGELFF
CDR3 DNA: TGTGCCAGCAGCTCAGGGAATAGCGGGGTAACCGGGGAGCTGTTTTTT
J gene: TRBJ2-2
D gene: TRBD2
V gene: TRBV4-2
clone size: .

CDR3 protein: CASSHPTGSNYGYTF
CDR3 DNA: TGTGCCAGCAGCCACCCGACAGGGAGTAACTATGGCTACACCTTC
J gene: TRBJ1-2
D gene: TRBD1
V gene: TRBV5-6
clone size: few

CDR3 protein: CASSLRGDFGYGYTF
CDR3 DNA: TGTGCCAGCAGCTTGCGGGGGGACTTCGGTTATGGCTACACCTTC
J gene: TRBJ1-2
D gene: .
V gene: TRBV5-8
clone size: .